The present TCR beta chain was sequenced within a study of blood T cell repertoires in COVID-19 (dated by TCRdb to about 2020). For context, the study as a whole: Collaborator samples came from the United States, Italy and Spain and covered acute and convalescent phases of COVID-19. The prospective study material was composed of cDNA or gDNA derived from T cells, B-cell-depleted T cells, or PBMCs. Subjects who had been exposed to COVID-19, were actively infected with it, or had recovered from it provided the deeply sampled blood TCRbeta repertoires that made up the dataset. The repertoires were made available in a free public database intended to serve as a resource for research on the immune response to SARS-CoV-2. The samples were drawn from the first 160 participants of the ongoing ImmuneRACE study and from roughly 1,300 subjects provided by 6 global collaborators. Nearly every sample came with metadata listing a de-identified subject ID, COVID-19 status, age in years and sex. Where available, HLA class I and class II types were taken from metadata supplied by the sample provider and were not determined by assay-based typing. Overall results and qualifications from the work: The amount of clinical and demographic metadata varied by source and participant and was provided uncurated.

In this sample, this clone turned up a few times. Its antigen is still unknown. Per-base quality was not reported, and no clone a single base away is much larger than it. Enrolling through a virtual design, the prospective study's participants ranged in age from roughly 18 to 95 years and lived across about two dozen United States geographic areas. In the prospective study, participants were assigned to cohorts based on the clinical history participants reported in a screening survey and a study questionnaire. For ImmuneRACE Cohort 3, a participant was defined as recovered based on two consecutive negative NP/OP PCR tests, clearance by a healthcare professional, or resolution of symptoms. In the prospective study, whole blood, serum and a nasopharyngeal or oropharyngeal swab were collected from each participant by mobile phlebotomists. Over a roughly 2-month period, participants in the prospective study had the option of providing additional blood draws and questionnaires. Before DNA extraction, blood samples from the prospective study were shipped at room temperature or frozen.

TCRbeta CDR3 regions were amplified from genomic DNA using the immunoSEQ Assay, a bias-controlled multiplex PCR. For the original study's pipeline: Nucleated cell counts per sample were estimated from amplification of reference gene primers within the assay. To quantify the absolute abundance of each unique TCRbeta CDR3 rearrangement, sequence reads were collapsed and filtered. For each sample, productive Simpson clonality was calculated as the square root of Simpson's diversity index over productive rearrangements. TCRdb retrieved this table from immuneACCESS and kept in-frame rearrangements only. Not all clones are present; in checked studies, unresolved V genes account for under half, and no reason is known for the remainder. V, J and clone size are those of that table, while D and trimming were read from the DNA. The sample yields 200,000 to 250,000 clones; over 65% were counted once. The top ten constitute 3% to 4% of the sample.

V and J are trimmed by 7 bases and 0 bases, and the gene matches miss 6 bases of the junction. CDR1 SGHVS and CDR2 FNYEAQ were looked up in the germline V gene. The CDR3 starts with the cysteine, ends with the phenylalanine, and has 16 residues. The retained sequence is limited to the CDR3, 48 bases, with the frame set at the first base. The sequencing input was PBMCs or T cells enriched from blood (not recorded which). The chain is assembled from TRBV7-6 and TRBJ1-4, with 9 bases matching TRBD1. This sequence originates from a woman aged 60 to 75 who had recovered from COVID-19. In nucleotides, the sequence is TGTGCCAGCATCCTGGACAGGGGAGCAACTAATGAAAAACTGTTTTTT. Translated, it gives CASILDRGATNEKLFF.